This T cell receptor beta chain was identified in a study of T cell responses to AZD1222 COVID-19 vaccine. Looking at the study overall: Second-dose intervals near 4 or 12 weeks were combined. Points from the study as a whole: The repertoires were collected only after the peak T cell response. The study found Spike-specific TCR breadth and depth rose after two AZD1222 doses. Among spike-specific TCRs, nearly half reportedly target unmutated variant regions.

Concerning this clone itself: What it recognizes is unknown.

Germline lookup yields CDR1 SGHAT and CDR2 FQNNGV. CDR3 length equals 16 residues. With 6 bases removed from V and 0 bases from J, the gap between germline ends came to 12 bases. Only in-frame clones appear in the TCRdb table, and some are missing; sequencing was by immunoSEQ multiplex PCR. This table holds 74,000 or so clones, 70% to 90% found once. The sample here was peripheral blood, taken on day 0 of AZD1222 vaccination. V usage is TRBV11-2 and J usage is TRBJ2-6; D is possibly TRBD2 (5 bases). This sequence originates from an adult in good health. The CDR3 bases are TGTGCCAGCAGGCTGATAGCGAGCTCTGGGGCCAACGTCCTGACTTTC. This codes for CASRLIASSGANVLTF.